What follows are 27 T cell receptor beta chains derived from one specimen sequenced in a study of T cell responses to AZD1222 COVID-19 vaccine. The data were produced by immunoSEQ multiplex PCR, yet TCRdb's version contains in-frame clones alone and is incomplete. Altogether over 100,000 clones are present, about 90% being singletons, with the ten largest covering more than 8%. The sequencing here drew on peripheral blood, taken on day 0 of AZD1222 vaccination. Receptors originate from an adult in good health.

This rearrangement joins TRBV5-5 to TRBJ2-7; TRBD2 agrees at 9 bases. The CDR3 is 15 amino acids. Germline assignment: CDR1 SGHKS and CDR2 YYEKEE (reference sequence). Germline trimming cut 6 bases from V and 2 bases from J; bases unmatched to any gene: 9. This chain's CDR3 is CASTLGLAMPYEQYF. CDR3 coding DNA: TGTGCCAGCACCCTAGGACTAGCGATGCCCTACGAGCAGTACTTC.

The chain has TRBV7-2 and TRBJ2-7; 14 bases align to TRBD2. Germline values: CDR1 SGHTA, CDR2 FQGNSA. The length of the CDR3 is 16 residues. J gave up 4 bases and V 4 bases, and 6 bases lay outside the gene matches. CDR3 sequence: CASSYGTSGSMYEQYF. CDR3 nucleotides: TGTGCCAGCAGCTACGGGACTAGCGGGAGTATGTACGAGCAGTACTTC.

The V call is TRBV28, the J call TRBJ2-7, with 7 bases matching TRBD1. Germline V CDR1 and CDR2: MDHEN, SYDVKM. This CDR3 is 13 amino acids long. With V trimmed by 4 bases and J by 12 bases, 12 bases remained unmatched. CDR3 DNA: TGTGCCAGCAGTTCCTGGACAGGTGGTGATCCGTACTTC. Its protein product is CASSSWTGGDPYF.

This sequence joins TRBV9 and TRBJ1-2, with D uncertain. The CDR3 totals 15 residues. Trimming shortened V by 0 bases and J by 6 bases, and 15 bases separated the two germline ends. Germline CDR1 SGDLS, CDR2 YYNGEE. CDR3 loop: CASSVEEGKLDGYTF. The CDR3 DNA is TGTGCCAGCAGCGTAGAAGAAGGGAAACTGGATGGCTACACCTTC.

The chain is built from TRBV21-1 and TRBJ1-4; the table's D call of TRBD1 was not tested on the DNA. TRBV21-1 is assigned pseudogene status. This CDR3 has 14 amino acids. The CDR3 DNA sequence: TGTGCCAGCAGCATAAGGCAGGTAAATGAAAAACTGTTTTTT. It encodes CASSIRQVNEKLFF.

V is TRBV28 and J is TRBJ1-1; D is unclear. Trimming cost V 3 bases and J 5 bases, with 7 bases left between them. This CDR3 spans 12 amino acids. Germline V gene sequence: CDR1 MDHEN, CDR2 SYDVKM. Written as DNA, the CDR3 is TGTGCCAGCAGTTTTGTGCGGACTGAAGCTTTCTTT. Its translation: CASSFVRTEAFF.

The CDR3 spells CASSPGYSEWNEKLFF. The DNA of the CDR3 is TGTGCCAGCAGCCCTGGCTACAGCGAATGGAATGAAAAACTGTTTTTT. The chain recombines TRBV7-9 with TRBJ1-4; D not certain. The CDR3 is 16 amino acids. From germline, CDR1 is SEHNR and CDR2 FQNEAQ (reference sequence). Trimming stripped 5 bases from V and 5 bases from J, with 18 bases between.

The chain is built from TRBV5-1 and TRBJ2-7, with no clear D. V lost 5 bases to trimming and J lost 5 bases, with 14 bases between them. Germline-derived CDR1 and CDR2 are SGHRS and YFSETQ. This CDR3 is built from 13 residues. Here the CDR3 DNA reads TGCGCCAGCAGGTCCGGCCCCTTGAACGAGCAGTACTTC. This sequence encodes CASRSGPLNEQYF.

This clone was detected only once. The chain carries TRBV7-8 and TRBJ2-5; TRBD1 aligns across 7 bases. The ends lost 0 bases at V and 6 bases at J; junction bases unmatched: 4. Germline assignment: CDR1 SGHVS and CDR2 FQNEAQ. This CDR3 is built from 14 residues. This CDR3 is CASSLANRGQTQYF. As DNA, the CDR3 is TGTGCCAGCAGCTTAGCGAACAGGGGCCAGACCCAGTACTTC.

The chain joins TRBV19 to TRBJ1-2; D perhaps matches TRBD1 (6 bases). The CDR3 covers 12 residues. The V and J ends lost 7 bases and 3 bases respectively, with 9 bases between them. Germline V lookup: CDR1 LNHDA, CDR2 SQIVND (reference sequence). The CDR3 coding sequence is TGTGCCAGTACTGACAGGTACTATGGCTACACCTTC. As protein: CASTDRYYGYTF.

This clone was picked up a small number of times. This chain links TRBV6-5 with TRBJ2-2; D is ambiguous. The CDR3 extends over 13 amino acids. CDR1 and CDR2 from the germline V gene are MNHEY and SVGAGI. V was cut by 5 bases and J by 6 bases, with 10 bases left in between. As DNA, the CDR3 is TGTGCCAGCAGTAATCGATCTTCCGGGGAGCTGTTTTTT. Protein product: CASSNRSSGELFF.

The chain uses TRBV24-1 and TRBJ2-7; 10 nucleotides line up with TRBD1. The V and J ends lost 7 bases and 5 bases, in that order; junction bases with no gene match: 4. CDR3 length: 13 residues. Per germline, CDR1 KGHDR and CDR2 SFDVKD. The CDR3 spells CATSRDRGDEQYF. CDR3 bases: TGTGCCACCAGCCGGGACAGGGGAGACGAGCAGTACTTC.

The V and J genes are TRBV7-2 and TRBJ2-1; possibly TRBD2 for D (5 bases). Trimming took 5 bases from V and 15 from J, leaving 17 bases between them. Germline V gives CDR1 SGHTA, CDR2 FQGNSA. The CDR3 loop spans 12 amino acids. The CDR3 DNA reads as TGTGCCAGCAGCCAAGCCGGGAAGTGGCCGTTCTTC. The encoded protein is CASSQAGKWPFF.

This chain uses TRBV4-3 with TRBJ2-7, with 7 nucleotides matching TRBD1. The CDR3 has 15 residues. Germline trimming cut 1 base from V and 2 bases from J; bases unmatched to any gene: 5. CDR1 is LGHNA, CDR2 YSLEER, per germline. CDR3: CASSQAPGTAYEQYF. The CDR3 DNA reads TGCGCCAGCAGCCAAGCCCCCGGGACAGCCTACGAGCAGTACTTC.

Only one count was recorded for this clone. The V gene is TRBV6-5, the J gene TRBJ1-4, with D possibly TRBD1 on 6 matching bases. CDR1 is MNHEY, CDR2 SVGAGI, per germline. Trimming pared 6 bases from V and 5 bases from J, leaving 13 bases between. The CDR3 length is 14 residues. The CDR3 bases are TGTGCCAGCAGAAGGACGAGGGGGAATGAAAAACTGTTTTTT. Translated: CASRRTRGNEKLFF.

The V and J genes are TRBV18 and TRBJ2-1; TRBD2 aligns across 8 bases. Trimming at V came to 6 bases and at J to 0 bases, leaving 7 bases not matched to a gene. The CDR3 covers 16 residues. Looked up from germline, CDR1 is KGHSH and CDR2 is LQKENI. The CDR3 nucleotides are TGTGCCAGCTCGGGAAGCGGGGGCTTCTCCTACAATGAGCAGTTCTTC. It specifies CASSGSGGFSYNEQFF.

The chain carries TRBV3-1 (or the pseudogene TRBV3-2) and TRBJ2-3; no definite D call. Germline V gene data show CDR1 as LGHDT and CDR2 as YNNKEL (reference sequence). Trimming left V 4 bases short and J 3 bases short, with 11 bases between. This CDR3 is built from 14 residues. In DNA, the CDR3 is TGTGCCAGCAGCCGACAAAGCAATACAGATACGCAGTATTTT. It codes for CASSRQSNTDTQYF.

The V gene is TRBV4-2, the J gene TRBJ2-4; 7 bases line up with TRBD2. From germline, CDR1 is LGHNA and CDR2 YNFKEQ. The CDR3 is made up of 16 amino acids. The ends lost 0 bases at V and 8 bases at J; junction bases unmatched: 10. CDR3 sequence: CASSQDSASGTDIQYF. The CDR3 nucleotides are TGTGCCAGCAGCCAAGATTCCGCTAGCGGTACGGACATTCAGTACTTC.

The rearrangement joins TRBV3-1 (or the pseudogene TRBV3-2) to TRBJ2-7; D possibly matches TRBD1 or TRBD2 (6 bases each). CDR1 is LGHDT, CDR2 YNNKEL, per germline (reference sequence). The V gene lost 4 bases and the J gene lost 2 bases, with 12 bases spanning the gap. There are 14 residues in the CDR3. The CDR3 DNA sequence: TGTGCCAGCAGCCCGGGGGCGGGCCCCTACGAGCAGTACTTC. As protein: CASSPGAGPYEQYF.

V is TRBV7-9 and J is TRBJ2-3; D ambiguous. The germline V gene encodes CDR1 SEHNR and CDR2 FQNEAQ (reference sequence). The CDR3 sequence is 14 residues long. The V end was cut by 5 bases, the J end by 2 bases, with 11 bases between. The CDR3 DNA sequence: TGTGCCAGCAGCCTAGTTGGATCCACAGATACGCAGTATTTT. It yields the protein CASSLVGSTDTQYF.

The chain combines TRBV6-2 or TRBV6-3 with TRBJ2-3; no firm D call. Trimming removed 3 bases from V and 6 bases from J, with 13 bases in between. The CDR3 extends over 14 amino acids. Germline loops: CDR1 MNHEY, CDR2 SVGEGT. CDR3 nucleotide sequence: TGTGCCAGCAGTTATACATTCGGAGATGATACGCAGTATTTT. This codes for CASSYTFGDDTQYF.

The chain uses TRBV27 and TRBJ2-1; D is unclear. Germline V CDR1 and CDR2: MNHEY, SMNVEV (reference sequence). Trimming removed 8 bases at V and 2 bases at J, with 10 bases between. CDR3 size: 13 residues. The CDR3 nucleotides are TGTGCCAGCCGCCGGGCAGCCTACAATGAGCAGTTCTTC. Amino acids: CASRRAAYNEQFF.

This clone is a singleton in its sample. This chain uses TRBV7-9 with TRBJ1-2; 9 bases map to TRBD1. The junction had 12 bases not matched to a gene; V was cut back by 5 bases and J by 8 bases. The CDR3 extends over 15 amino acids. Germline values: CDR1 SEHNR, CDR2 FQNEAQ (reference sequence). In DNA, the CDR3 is TGTGCCAGCAGCATTACTCTCCGGGACAGGGAAGGCTACACCTTC. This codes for CASSITLRDREGYTF.

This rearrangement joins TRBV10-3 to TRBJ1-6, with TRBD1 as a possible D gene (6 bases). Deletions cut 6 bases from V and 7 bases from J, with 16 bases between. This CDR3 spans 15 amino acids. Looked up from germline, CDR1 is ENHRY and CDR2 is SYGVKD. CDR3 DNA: TGTGCCATCAGGGGGGGGCACGGCCTCAATTCACCCCTCCACTTT. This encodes CAIRGGHGLNSPLHF.

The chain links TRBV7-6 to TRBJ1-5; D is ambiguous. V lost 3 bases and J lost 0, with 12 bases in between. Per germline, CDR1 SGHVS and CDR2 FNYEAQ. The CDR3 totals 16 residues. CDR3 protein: CASSLGAGNSNQPQHF. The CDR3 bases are TGTGCCAGCAGCTTGGGTGCCGGGAATAGCAATCAGCCCCAGCATTTT.

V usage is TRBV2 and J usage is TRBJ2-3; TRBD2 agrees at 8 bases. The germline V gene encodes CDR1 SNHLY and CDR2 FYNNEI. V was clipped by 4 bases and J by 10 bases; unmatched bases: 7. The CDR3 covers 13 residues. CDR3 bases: TGTGCCAGCAGTGGACTAGCGCCTTATGCGCAGTATTTT. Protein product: CASSGLAPYAQYF.

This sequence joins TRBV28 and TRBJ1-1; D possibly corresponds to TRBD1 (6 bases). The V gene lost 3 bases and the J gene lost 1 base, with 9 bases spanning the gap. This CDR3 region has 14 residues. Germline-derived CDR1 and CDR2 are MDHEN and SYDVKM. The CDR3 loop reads CASSFLDRNTEAFF. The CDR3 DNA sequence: TGTGCCAGCAGTTTCTTGGACAGGAACACTGAAGCTTTCTTT.